Below are 11 T cell receptor beta chains sequenced from a single sample in a study of blood T cell repertoires in COVID-19. Sequenced by immunoSEQ multiplex PCR; TCRdb stores in-frame clones only, minus some. Of fewer than 60,000 clones listed, more than 70% are singletons. The sequencing input was peripheral blood. The receptors here all came from a human donor in a cohort sampled during active COVID-19.

The chain joins TRBV19 to TRBJ1-4, with 10 bases that match TRBD1. The CDR3 consists of 16 residues. Germline V lookup: CDR1 LNHDA, CDR2 SQIVND (reference sequence). J gave up 7 bases and V 5 bases, and 10 bases lay outside the gene matches. The CDR3, as DNA: TGTGCCAGTAGTGCCTATAGACAGGGGGCCAGTGAAAAACTGTTTTTT. It encodes CASSAYRQGASEKLFF. Supplemented by reference TRBV19 and TRBJ1-4, the full variable domain reads DGGITQSPKYLFRKEGQNVTLSCEQNLNHDAMYWYRQDPGQGLRLIYYSQIVNDFQKGDIAEGYSVSREKKESFPLTVTSAQKNPTAFYLCASSAYRQGASEKLFFGSGTQLSVL.

J is TRBJ2-2 and V is TRBV5-4; 14 positions match TRBD2. J was trimmed by 6 bases and V by 0 bases; bases with no gene match: 1. The length of the CDR3 is 16 residues. Germline-derived CDR1 and CDR2 are SGHNT and YYREEE (reference sequence). CDR3 sequence reads: CASSLEGLAGAGELFF. Here the CDR3 DNA reads TGTGCCAGCAGCTTGGAGGGACTAGCGGGAGCCGGGGAGCTGTTTTTT.

With respect to this clone: The sample has other DNA sequences that encode this CDR3 too. The V call is TRBV2, the J call TRBJ1-4; a possible D gene is TRBD1 (5 bases). The CDR3 contains 15 residues. Deletions cut 6 bases from V and 0 bases from J, with 11 bases between. Germline values: CDR1 SNHLY, CDR2 FYNNEI. CDR3 sequence: CASRGQGATNEKLFF. CDR3 nucleotides: TGTGCCAGCAGGGGGCAAGGGGCAACTAATGAAAAACTGTTTTTT.

This clone has only a few counts. V is TRBV4-1 and J is TRBJ2-2, with 9 bases fitting TRBD1. In germline, CDR1 is MGHRA, CDR2 YSYEKL. V shed 4 bases, J shed 4 bases, and the junction held 10 bases outside the gene matches. CDR3 length equals 17 residues. The DNA of the CDR3 is TGCGCCAGCAGCCCCCCTGACAGGGGGTGGGGCACCGGGGAGCTGTTTTTT. Its translation: CASSPPDRGWGTGELFF.

V usage is TRBV5-1 and J usage is TRBJ1-6; a possible D gene is TRBD1 (5 bases). This CDR3 has 15 amino acids. Trimming removed 4 bases at V and 5 bases at J, with 13 bases between. CDR1 SGHRS and CDR2 YFSETQ come from the germline V gene. The CDR3 here is CASSRGTVDNSPLHF. CDR3 bases: TGCGCCAGCAGCCGGGGGACGGTCGATAATTCACCCCTCCACTTT.

The rearrangement links TRBV7-3 to TRBJ2-3; no firm D call. The CDR3 loop spans 16 amino acids. Trimming took off 1 base at V and 1 base at J, with 12 bases between the two ends. The V gene's germline CDR1 is SGHTA and CDR2 FQGTGA. CDR3 sequence: CASSLIGPHGTDTQYF. CDR3 in DNA: TGTGCCAGCAGCTTAATTGGTCCACATGGCACAGATACGCAGTATTTT. The whole variable domain, remainder taken from reference TRBV7-3 and TRBJ2-3, is GAGVSQTPSNKVTEKGKYVELRCDPISGHTALYWYRQSLGQGPEFLIYFQGTGAADDSGLPNDRFFAVRPEGSVSTLKIQRTERGDSAVYLCASSLIGPHGTDTQYFGPGTRLTVL.

With regard to this clone: At one of its ends the junction is not consistent with the germline gene, which may arise from a read error. Other nucleotide sequences in the sample specify the same CDR3. The chain is built from TRBV6-5 and TRBJ2-7, with D tentatively TRBD1 (6 bases). The CDR3 is 13 residues long. Germline CDR1 MNHEY, CDR2 SVGAGI. The DNA for the CDR3 is TGCGGAACTTGGACAGCTCAAATCTACGAGCAGTACTTC. It specifies CGTWTAQIYEQYF.

The chain has TRBV4-3 and TRBJ2-7, with D tentatively TRBD1 (6 bases). The CDR3 has 13 residues. Trimming removed 4 bases at V and 3 bases at J, with 10 bases between. The germline V gene encodes CDR1 LGHNA and CDR2 YSLEER. The CDR3 reads CASSRDTFYEQYF. In nucleotides, the CDR3 is TGCGCCAGCAGCCGGGACACCTTCTACGAGCAGTACTTC.

In this sample, this clone turned up a few times. J is TRBJ1-5 and V is TRBV28, with D maybe TRBD1 (5 bases). Looked up from germline, CDR1 is MDHEN and CDR2 is SYDVKM. V shed 7 bases and J shed 6 bases, with 13 bases lying between them. The length of the CDR3 is 13 residues. The CDR3 DNA reads as TGTGCCAGCAAAATGGAGGGGTTTCAGCCCCAGCATTTT. Its translation: CASKMEGFQPQHF.

The chain links TRBV2 to TRBJ1-2; 10 bases are shared with TRBD1. The germline gives CDR1 SNHLY, CDR2 FYNNEI. The V and J ends lost 5 bases and 6 bases, in that order; junction bases with no gene match: 6. This CDR3 spans 14 amino acids. This chain's CDR3 is CASSSPGQGNGYTF. CDR3 bases: TGTGCCAGCAGTTCCCCGGGACAGGGGAATGGCTACACCTTC.

This clone was observed a handful of times. The chain couples TRBV18 to TRBJ1-5; no definite D call. The germline V and J ends were trimmed by 3 bases and 6 bases, with 9 bases remaining between them. This CDR3 is 13 amino acids long. The germline gives CDR1 KGHSH, CDR2 LQKENI. The CDR3 protein is CASSPVRGQPQHF. Written as DNA, the CDR3 is TGTGCCAGCTCACCGGTCCGAGGTCAGCCCCAGCATTTT.